Following are 18 T cell receptor beta chains from one sample sequenced in a study of blood T cell repertoires in COVID-19. Measured with immunoSEQ multiplex PCR; TCRdb has only the in-frame clones, and not every one. The sample gives roughly 110,000 clones, around 89% of which show up once; roughly 6.6% is in the top ten. The specimen was peripheral blood. All receptors derive from a man aged 45-65 years with active or convalescent COVID-19.

CDR3 sequence reads: CASADRAAVTDTQYF. CDR3 in DNA: TGTGCCAGCGCTGACAGGGCGGCGGTCACAGATACGCAGTATTTT. The gene calls are TRBV27 and TRBJ2-3; 7 bases match TRBD1. CDR1 is MNHEY, CDR2 SMNVEV, per germline (reference sequence). Unmatched junction bases numbered 10, after V lost 8 bases and J lost 2 bases. CDR3 length equals 15 residues.

This clone was observed once. The V gene is TRBV20-1, the J gene TRBJ2-1, with D possibly being TRBD1 (5 bases). Germline CDR1 and CDR2: DFQATT and SNEGSKA (reference sequence). The CDR3 has 11 amino acids. V lost 0 bases, J lost 13 bases, and 10 bases lay in between. The CDR3 loop is CSARDFTGQFF. Written as DNA, the CDR3 is TGCAGTGCTAGAGATTTTACAGGACAGTTCTTC.

The chain uses TRBV5-1 and TRBJ2-2; 7 bases are shared with TRBD1. Trimming removed 2 bases from V and 1 base from J; junction bases left unmatched: 2. Germline V lookup: CDR1 SGHRS, CDR2 YFSETQ. This CDR3 has 15 residues. CDR3 sequence reads: CASSLTGENTGELFF. CDR3 bases: TGCGCCAGCAGCTTAACAGGGGAGAACACCGGGGAGCTGTTTTTT. The variable domain in full, with the rest retrieved from reference TRBV5-1 and TRBJ2-2, is KAGVTQTPRYLIKTRGQQVTLSCSPISGHRSVSWYQQTPGQGLQFLFEYFSETQRNKGNFPGRFSGRQFSNSRSEMNVSTLELGDSALYLCASSLTGENTGELFFGEGSRLTVL.

The chain is built from TRBV5-1 and TRBJ1-1, with a weak D call TRBD1 (6 bases). This CDR3 is 14 amino acids long. CDR1 and CDR2 from the germline V gene are SGHRS and YFSETQ. Trimming pared 0 bases from V and 5 bases from J, leaving 11 bases between. In nucleotides, the CDR3 is TGCGCCAGCAGCTTGGGAGGGGGTGAGACTGAAGCTTTCTTT. It is translated as CASSLGGGETEAFF.

The V and J genes are TRBV6-5 and TRBJ2-5; weak D call: TRBD2 (6 bases). This CDR3 is built from 15 residues. Germline V gene sequence: CDR1 MNHEY, CDR2 SVGAGI. V was clipped by 1 base and J by 4 bases, with 13 bases between them. The CDR3 bases are TGTGCCAGCAGTTACTTACCCGGGAGCAGAGAGACCCAGTACTTC. This gives the protein CASSYLPGSRETQYF.

This clone was observed once. V gene TRBV6-5 combines with J gene TRBJ1-1; 8 nucleotides align to TRBD1. The ends lost 1 base at V and 6 bases at J; junction bases unmatched: 7. Germline V gene sequence: CDR1 MNHEY, CDR2 SVGAGI. CDR3 length: 15 residues. CDR3 nucleotides: TGTGCCAGCAGTTACTTTTCAGGGGGCGCCCCTGAAGCTTTCTTT. As protein: CASSYFSGGAPEAFF.

This sequence joins TRBV19 and TRBJ2-1; TRBD1 aligns across 8 bases. Unmatched junction bases numbered 7, after V lost 5 bases and J lost 4 bases. The CDR3 extends over 15 amino acids. Germline assignment: CDR1 LNHDA and CDR2 SQIVND (reference sequence). CDR3 sequence: CASSPGTGEYNEQFF. In DNA, the CDR3 is TGTGCCAGTAGTCCCGGGACAGGCGAGTACAATGAGCAGTTCTTC. Full variable domain (rest looked up from reference TRBV19 and TRBJ2-1): DGGITQSPKYLFRKEGQNVTLSCEQNLNHDAMYWYRQDPGQGLRLIYYSQIVNDFQKGDIAEGYSVSREKKESFPLTVTSAQKNPTAFYLCASSPGTGEYNEQFFGPGTRLTVL.

This chain uses TRBV24-1 with TRBJ2-1; 11 bases align to TRBD2. The CDR3 is 17 amino acids. J was trimmed by 8 bases and V by 4 bases; bases with no gene match: 12. Looked up from germline, CDR1 is KGHDR and CDR2 is SFDVKD. The DNA of the CDR3 is TGTGCCACCAGTGACTTCCGACTAGCGGGAAATGAGGATGAGCAGTTCTTC. Translation: CATSDFRLAGNEDEQFF.

The V and J genes are TRBV5-1 and TRBJ1-6; TRBD1 matches at 7 bases. J was trimmed by 7 bases and V by 0 bases; bases with no gene match: 4. The CDR3 spans 15 residues. From germline, CDR1 is SGHRS and CDR2 YFSETQ. The CDR3 region is CASSLVTGKNSPLHF. Written as DNA, the CDR3 is TGCGCCAGCAGCTTGGTGACAGGGAAAAATTCACCCCTCCACTTT.

V and J are TRBV7-2 and TRBJ2-3; 7 bases are a match to TRBD1. Germline CDR1 SGHTA, CDR2 FQGNSA. V gave up 3 bases and J gave up 5 bases; unmatched junction bases: 5. The CDR3 has 14 residues. In nucleotides, the CDR3 is TGTGCCAGCAGCTTGGGACAGAGCGGAGATACGCAGTATTTT. It codes for CASSLGQSGDTQYF.

The chain couples TRBV2 to TRBJ1-2; a possible D gene is TRBD1 (5 bases). Germline assignment: CDR1 SNHLY and CDR2 FYNNEI. Trimming removed 3 bases from V and 4 bases from J, with 6 bases in between. This CDR3 region has 12 residues. The CDR3 nucleotides read TGTGCCAGCAGTGACGACAGCTATGGCTACACCTTC. Residues: CASSDDSYGYTF.

This clone was recorded only once. The rearrangement uses TRBV5-8 and TRBJ2-1, with TRBD2 as a possible D gene (6 bases). Deletions cut 4 bases from V and 9 bases from J, with 20 bases between. Germline CDR1 reads SGHTS; CDR2 reads YDEGEE. The CDR3 loop spans 15 amino acids. The CDR3 sequence is CASSGGTRVGSEQFF. CDR3 coding DNA: TGTGCCAGCAGCGGCGGGACTCGCGTGGGTAGTGAGCAGTTCTTC.

The chain carries TRBV6-1 and TRBJ1-2; perhaps TRBD1 as D (5 bases). The CDR3 runs 17 residues. V shed 1 base and J shed 4 bases, with 19 bases lying between them. The germline V gene has CDR1 MNHNS and CDR2 SASEGT. This CDR3 is CASSEVFVEGRGYGYTF. The CDR3 DNA sequence: TGTGCCAGCAGTGAAGTATTTGTGGAAGGGAGGGGCTATGGCTACACCTTC.

The rearrangement joins TRBV19 to TRBJ1-2; 12 positions agree with TRBD1. V was clipped by 5 bases and J by 5 bases; unmatched bases: 9. Germline CDR1 LNHDA, CDR2 SQIVND (reference sequence). The CDR3 has 16 amino acids. In DNA, the CDR3 is TGTGCCAGTAGTGCCTCCGGGACAGGGGGCTGGTATGGCTACACCTTC. Its protein is CASSASGTGGWYGYTF.

The rearrangement joins TRBV10-3 to TRBJ1-5; the D gene is possibly TRBD1 (5 bases). Looked up from germline, CDR1 is ENHRY and CDR2 is SYGVKD. The CDR3 extends over 15 amino acids. The V gene lost 0 bases and the J gene lost 0 bases, with 6 bases spanning the gap. The CDR3 loop reads CAISESQGSNQPQHF. CDR3 DNA sequence: TGTGCCATCAGTGAGTCGCAGGGTAGCAATCAGCCCCAGCATTTT.

CDR3 nucleotides: TGCGCCAGCAGGGTTATAGCGGGACGGAATGAGCAGTTCTTC. It codes for CASRVIAGRNEQFF. The chain carries TRBV5-1 and TRBJ2-1, with 8 nucleotides matching TRBD2. The germline V gene has CDR1 SGHRS and CDR2 YFSETQ. V lost 5 bases to trimming and J lost 7 bases; unmatched junction nucleotides: 8. This CDR3 region has 14 residues.

The V and J genes are TRBV12-3 or TRBV12-4 and TRBJ1-1, with 7 bases identical to TRBD1. The CDR3 length is 13 residues. J was trimmed by 2 bases and V by 6 bases; bases with no gene match: 3. DNA of the CDR3: TGTGCCAGCAGGACAGGGCATAACACTGAAGCTTTCTTT. Translation gives CASRTGHNTEAFF.

The chain couples TRBV11-2 to TRBJ1-5, with D possibly being TRBD1 (6 bases). Germline V gene sequence: CDR1 SGHAT, CDR2 FQNNGV. The CDR3 length is 13 residues. V lost 0 bases, J lost 7 bases, and 7 bases lay in between. The CDR3 protein is CASSLDGGQPQHF. For the CDR3, the DNA is TGTGCCAGCAGCTTAGATGGGGGCCAGCCCCAGCATTTT.